This entry lists 6 T cell receptor beta chains sequenced from one sample in a study of CD8 T cells in Susac syndrome. Reverse transcription of roughly 0.5 to 1 ug RNA was carried out with random hexamers. From the immunoSEQ multiplex PCR reads, TCRdb called clonotypes with MiXCR, one entry per CDR3 protein. Of roughly 180,000 distinct CDR3 sequences detected, approximately 95% appear once; the ten largest clones hold more than 0.1%. The sequenced sample consisted of CD4+ T cells from PBMCs. Receptors were obtained from a human donor in good health.

The chain employs TRBV12-3 or TRBV12-4 and TRBJ2-1; D is possibly TRBD1 (5 bases). V was cut by 6 bases and J by 1 base, with 13 bases left in between. The CDR3 consists of 15 residues. CDR3 nucleotides: TGTGCCAGCAGATCAGACAGAGATTCCTACAATGAGCAGTTCTTC. Residues: CASRSDRDSYNEQFF.

The V call is TRBV7-2, the J call TRBJ2-1; no definite D call. Germline-derived CDR1 and CDR2 are SGHTA and FQGNSA. Trimming took 1 base from V and 7 from J, leaving 8 bases between them. The CDR3 is made up of 13 amino acids. The CDR3 here is CASSLEGLNEQFF. The CDR3 DNA follows: TGTGCCAGCAGCTTAGAGGGCCTTAATGAGCAGTTCTTC. The full variable domain, completed using reference TRBV7-2 and TRBJ2-1, is GAGVSQSPSNKVTEKGKDVELRCDPISGHTALYWYRQSLGQGLEFLIYFQGNSAPDKSGLPSDRFSAERTGGSVSTLTIQRTQQEDSAVYLCASSLEGLNEQFFGPGTRLTVL.

This chain connects TRBV29-1 to TRBJ1-1; D uncertain. Trimming took 7 bases from V and 11 from J, leaving 17 bases between them. The CDR3 runs to 11 residues. Germline CDR1 and CDR2: SQVTM and ANQGSEA. In nucleotides, the CDR3 is TGCAGCGCATCGAGTAGGGCCATTGCTTTCTTT. This codes for CSASSRAIAFF.

The V gene is TRBV6-2 or TRBV6-3, the J gene TRBJ1-1; 7 nucleotides agree with TRBD1. Trimming removed 6 bases from V and 0 bases from J; junction bases left unmatched: 13. Per germline, CDR1 MNHEY and CDR2 SVGEGT. The CDR3 extends over 17 amino acids. This CDR3 is CASSSYRGPGLNTEAFF. CDR3 bases: TGTGCCAGCAGCTCCTACAGGGGCCCGGGCTTGAACACTGAAGCTTTCTTT.

V usage is TRBV27 and J usage is TRBJ2-3; possible D gene TRBD2, 6 bases. V was shortened by 8 bases and J by 0 bases, with 21 bases between the two germline ends. The CDR3 has 17 residues. Germline V gene data show CDR1 as MNHEY and CDR2 as SMNVEV (reference sequence). DNA for the CDR3: TGTGCCAGCGCTCAGAGAGTAGCGGAGCCTAGCACAGATACGCAGTATTTT. Protein product: CASAQRVAEPSTDTQYF.

The chain links TRBV3-1 to TRBJ2-7, with a tentative D call TRBD2 (6 bases). V was cut by 1 base and J by 6 bases, with 22 bases left in between. CDR3 size: 17 residues. CDR1 LGHDT and CDR2 YNNKEL come from the germline V gene (reference sequence). The CDR3 DNA is TGTGCCAGCAGCCAAGGTGGACTTCGGGCCCCCGGGGGCGAGCAGTACTTC. Translation: CASSQGGLRAPGGEQYF.